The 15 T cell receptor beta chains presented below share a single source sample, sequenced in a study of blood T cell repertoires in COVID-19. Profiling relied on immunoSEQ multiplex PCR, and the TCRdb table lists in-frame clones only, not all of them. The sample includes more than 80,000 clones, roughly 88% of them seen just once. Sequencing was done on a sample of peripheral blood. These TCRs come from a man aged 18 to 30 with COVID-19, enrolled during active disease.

CDR3 DNA sequence: TGTGCCTGGAGTACGCTTCCGGGTGGCTACACCTTC. Translating it yields CAWSTLPGGYTF. The V gene is TRBV30, the J gene TRBJ1-2, with unresolved D. The germline V and J ends were trimmed by 2 bases and 7 bases, with 11 bases remaining between them. The CDR3 length is 12 residues. In germline, CDR1 is GTSNPN, CDR2 SVGIG (reference sequence).

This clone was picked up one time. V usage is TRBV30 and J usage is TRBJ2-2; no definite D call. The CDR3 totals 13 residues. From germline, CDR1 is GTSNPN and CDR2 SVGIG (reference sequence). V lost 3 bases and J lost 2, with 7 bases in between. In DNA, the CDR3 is TGTGCCTGGAGGGAGCACAACACCGGGGAGCTGTTTTTT. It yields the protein CAWREHNTGELFF.

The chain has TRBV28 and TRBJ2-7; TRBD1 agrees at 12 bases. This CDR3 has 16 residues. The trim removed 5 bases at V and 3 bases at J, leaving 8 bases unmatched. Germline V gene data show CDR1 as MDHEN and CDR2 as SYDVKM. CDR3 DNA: TGTGCCAGCAGTCTCCCCAGGGACAGGGGGCTCTACGAGCAGTACTTC. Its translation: CASSLPRDRGLYEQYF.

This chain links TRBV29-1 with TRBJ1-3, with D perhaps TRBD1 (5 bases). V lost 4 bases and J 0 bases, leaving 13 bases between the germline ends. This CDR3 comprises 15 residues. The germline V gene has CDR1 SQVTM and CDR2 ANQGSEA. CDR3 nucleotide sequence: TGCAGCGTTGGGGGGGACTCCGACTCTGGAAACACCATATATTTT. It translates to CSVGGDSDSGNTIYF.

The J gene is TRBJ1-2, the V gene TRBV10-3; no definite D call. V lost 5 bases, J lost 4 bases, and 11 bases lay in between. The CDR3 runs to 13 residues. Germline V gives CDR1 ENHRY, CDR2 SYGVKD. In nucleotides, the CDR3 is TGTGCCATCAGTCGCGAAGCAACCTATGGCTACACCTTC. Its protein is CAISREATYGYTF.

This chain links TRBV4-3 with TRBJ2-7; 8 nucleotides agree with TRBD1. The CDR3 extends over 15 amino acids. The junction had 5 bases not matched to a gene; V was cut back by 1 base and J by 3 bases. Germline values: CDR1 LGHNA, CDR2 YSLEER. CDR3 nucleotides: TGCGCCAGCAGCCAAGGAGGACAGGGAGTCTACGAGCAGTACTTC. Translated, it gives CASSQGGQGVYEQYF.

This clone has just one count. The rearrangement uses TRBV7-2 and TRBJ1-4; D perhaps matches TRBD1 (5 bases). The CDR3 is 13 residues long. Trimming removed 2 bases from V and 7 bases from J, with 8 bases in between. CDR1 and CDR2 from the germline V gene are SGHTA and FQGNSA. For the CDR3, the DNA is TGTGCCAGCAGCTTATTTAGGGGTGAAAAACTGTTTTTT. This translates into CASSLFRGEKLFF. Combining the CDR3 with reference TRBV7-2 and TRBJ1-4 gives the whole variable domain GAGVSQSPSNKVTEKGKDVELRCDPISGHTALYWYRQSLGQGLEFLIYFQGNSAPDKSGLPSDRFSAERTGGSVSTLTIQRTQQEDSAVYLCASSLFRGEKLFFGSGTQLSVL.

The CDR3 coding sequence is TGTGCCACCCTGCGGGGGAGGGGTGCCGGGGAGCTGTTTTTT. It encodes CATLRGRGAGELFF. The rearrangement links TRBV2 to TRBJ2-2, with TRBD2 matching over 7 bases. The length of the CDR3 is 14 residues. J lost 6 bases, V lost 10 bases, and 11 bases had no gene match. Germline values: CDR1 SNHLY, CDR2 FYNNEI.

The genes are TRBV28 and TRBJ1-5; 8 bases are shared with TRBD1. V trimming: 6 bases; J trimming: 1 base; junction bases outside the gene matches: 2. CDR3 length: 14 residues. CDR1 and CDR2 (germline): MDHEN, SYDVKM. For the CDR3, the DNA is TGTGCCAGCAGGGGACAGGCGAGCAATCAGCCCCAGCATTTT. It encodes CASRGQASNQPQHF. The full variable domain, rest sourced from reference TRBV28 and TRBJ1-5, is DVKVTQSSRYLVKRTGEKVFLECVQDMDHENMFWYRQDPGLGLRLIYFSYDVKMKEKGDIPEGYSVSREKKERFSLILESASTNQTSMYLCASRGQASNQPQHFGDGTRLSIL.

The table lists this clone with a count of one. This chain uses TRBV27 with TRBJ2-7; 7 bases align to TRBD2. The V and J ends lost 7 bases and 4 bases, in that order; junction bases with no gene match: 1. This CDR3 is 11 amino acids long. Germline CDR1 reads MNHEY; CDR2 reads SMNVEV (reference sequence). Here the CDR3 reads CASTSGYEQYF. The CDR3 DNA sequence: TGTGCCAGCACTAGCGGTTACGAGCAGTACTTC.

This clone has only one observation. The CDR3 coding sequence is TGTGCCTGGAGTGTACAGGTCAATGAGCAGTTCTTC. This codes for CAWSVQVNEQFF. The chain uses TRBV30 and TRBJ2-1, with D possibly being TRBD1 (5 bases). The CDR3 covers 12 residues. Germline lookup yields CDR1 GTSNPN and CDR2 SVGIG (reference sequence). The ends were cut back, 0 bases at V and 6 bases at J, with 6 bases in the middle.

The CDR3, as DNA: TGTGCCAGCAGCCAAGATGGAGGATTGAAAGATGAGCAGTTCTTC. Translating it yields CASSQDGGLKDEQFF. The chain joins TRBV4-2 to TRBJ2-1; perhaps TRBD2 as D (5 bases). V was pared by 0 bases and J by 8 bases, with 14 bases between. CDR1 and CDR2 from the germline V gene are LGHNA and YNFKEQ. The CDR3 is 15 amino acids.

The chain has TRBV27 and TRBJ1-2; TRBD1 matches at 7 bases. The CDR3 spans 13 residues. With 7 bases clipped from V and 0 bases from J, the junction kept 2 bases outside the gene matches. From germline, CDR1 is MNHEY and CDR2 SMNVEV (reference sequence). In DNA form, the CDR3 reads TGTGCCAGCAAGGGGACAGCTAACTATGGCTACACCTTC. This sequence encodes CASKGTANYGYTF.

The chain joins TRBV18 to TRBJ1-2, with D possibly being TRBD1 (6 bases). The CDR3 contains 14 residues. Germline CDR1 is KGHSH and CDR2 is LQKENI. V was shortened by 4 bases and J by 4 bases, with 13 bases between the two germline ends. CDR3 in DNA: TGTGCCAGCTCACTGCCCAGGGGCCTCTATGGCTACACCTTC. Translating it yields CASSLPRGLYGYTF.

CDR3 region: CASSFGQVTDTQYF. The DNA of the CDR3 is TGTGCCAGCAGTTTTGGACAGGTCACAGATACGCAGTATTTT. The rearrangement uses TRBV28 and TRBJ2-3; 7 bases match TRBD1. The germline V gene encodes CDR1 MDHEN and CDR2 SYDVKM. With V trimmed by 3 bases and J by 2 bases, 2 bases remained unmatched. The CDR3 length is 14 residues.